This T cell receptor (beta chain) was sequenced during a study of breast tumors, draining lymph nodes, adjacent tissues. This clonotype was seen at least ten times. Antigen unknown. TCRdb used MiXCR to reprocess the multiplex PCR reads, holding one entry per CDR3 protein. Of fewer than 250,000 distinct CDR3 sequences in the sample, about 30% were seen once. The study's findings and limits: Tumor TCR diversity was below lymph nodes but above nontumor tissue. That most tumor T cells come from lymph nodes remained unproven. Findings are consistent with lymph node origin and intratumoral expansion of most tumor T cells. Luminal-like breast cancer showed significantly higher tumor–nontumor repertoire similarity than basal-like.

The lymph nodes were axillary draining lymph nodes from breast cancer patients. This clonotype was sampled from a female donor with breast cancer. Some clones in this sample may be carry-over from other donors' samples. The sample consisted of axillary lymph node tissue.

CDR3 residues: CASSPTLGEKLFF. DNA of the CDR3: TGTGCCAGCTCACCAACCCTGGGTGAAAAACTGTTTTTT. V and J are TRBV18 and TRBJ1-4; D remains ambiguous. The CDR3 runs to 13 residues. CDR1 is KGHSH and CDR2 is LQKENI in the germline V gene. V was pared by 2 bases and J by 7 bases, with 8 bases between.